Here is one T cell receptor beta chain with its context. A second about 6 to 11 cycle PCR used barcoded and J-beta primers. Individual samples furnished no less than 2.5 million CDR3-containing paired-end reads apiece. One entry per CDR3 protein results from TCRdb running MiXCR on the 5' RACE reads. Found here are fewer than 2 million distinct CDR3 sequences, about 39% of them singletons; the top ten hold 23%. This sample was included in a study of blood T cells in healthy people across ages. Turning to the study itself: There was about one barcoded beta molecule captured by template switching per two T cells.

This sequence was found in a human donor in good health. Sequencing was carried out using blood.

The CDR3 loop is CASSRTSRDTQYF. In DNA form, the CDR3 reads TGTGCCAGCAGCCGGACTTCTAGGGATACGCAGTATTTT. V and J are TRBV3-1 and TRBJ2-3; possible D gene TRBD2, 5 bases. This CDR3 has 13 amino acids. V dropped 4 bases and J dropped 6 bases, with 11 bases sitting between them. The germline gives CDR1 LGHDT, CDR2 YNNKEL (reference sequence).